A selection of T cell receptor beta chains follows, all from one sample in a study of siplizumab effects on memory and regulatory T cells. Assay used: immunoSEQ multiplex PCR; TCRdb lists only in-frame clones, some missing. This table has about 50,000 clones, roughly 92% appearing once. Sequencing used CD8+ T cells sorted from blood. Source of these receptors: a human donor in good health. Both conserved end residues are part of each CDR3. The order of the fields is clone size, D gene, J gene, V gene, CDR3 protein, CDR3 DNA. A D gene is named only where the DNA matches it firmly. Size is stated for part of the rows, as once, few or many counts, or as a class when the clone is expanded.

size: NA
D: NA
J: TRBJ2-1
V: TRBV27
CDR3: CASSQPTSSYNEQFF
DNA: TGTGCCAGCAGCCAACCCACTAGCTCCTACAATGAGCAGTTCTTC

size: NA
D: NA
J: TRBJ1-4
V: TRBV5-1
CDR3: CASSLDRNEKLFF
DNA: TGCGCCAGCAGCTTGGACAGAAATGAAAAACTGTTTTTT

size: NA
D: TRBD2
J: TRBJ2-3
V: TRBV11-2
CDR3: CASSSGTSGYPTDTQYF
DNA: TGTGCCAGCAGCTCCGGGACTAGCGGGTACCCCACAGATACGCAGTATTTT

size: NA
D: TRBD1
J: TRBJ1-3
V: TRBV9
CDR3: CASSVGQGAGNTIYF
DNA: TGTGCCAGCAGCGTAGGGCAGGGGGCTGGAAACACCATATATTTT

size: NA
D: NA
J: TRBJ2-3
V: TRBV9
CDR3: CASSDGTGDTQYF
DNA: TGTGCCAGCAGCGACGGGACTGGGGATACGCAGTATTTT

size: once
D: NA
J: TRBJ1-5
V: TRBV28
CDR3: CASSPRVGNQPQHF
DNA: TGTGCCAGCAGTCCCCGGGTTGGGAATCAGCCCCAGCATTTT

size: NA
D: NA
J: TRBJ2-2
V: TRBV7-3
CDR3: CASSHTEHNPHDENTGELFF
DNA: TGTGCCAGCAGCCACACAGAACATAACCCTCATGACGAGAACACCGGGGAGCTGTTTTTT

size: NA
D: NA
J: TRBJ2-7
V: TRBV28
CDR3: CASSLTPDSYEQYF
DNA: TGTGCCAGCAGTTTAACCCCGGACAGCTACGAGCAGTACTTC

size: once
D: NA
J: TRBJ1-1
V: TRBV27
CDR3: CASSLYRDWEAFF
DNA: TGTGCCAGCAGTTTATACAGGGATTGGGAAGCTTTCTTT

size: once
D: NA
J: TRBJ2-1
V: TRBV7-2
CDR3: CASSLGAGDEQFF
DNA: TGTGCCAGCAGCTTGGGGGCGGGAGACGAGCAGTTCTTC

size: few
D: TRBD2
J: TRBJ2-6
V: TRBV30
CDR3: CAWGLAGSGANVLTF
DNA: TGTGCCTGGGGACTAGCGGGCTCTGGGGCCAACGTCCTGACTTTC

size: once
D: NA
J: TRBJ2-3
V: TRBV11-3
CDR3: CASSARTHGDTQYF
DNA: TGTGCCAGCAGCGCAAGGACCCATGGGGATACGCAGTATTTT

size: NA
D: NA
J: TRBJ1-2
V: TRBV14
CDR3: CASSQTSSSIYGYTF
DNA: TGTGCCAGCAGCCAGACTTCGTCATCTATCTATGGCTACACCTTC

size: NA
D: NA
J: TRBJ1-1
V: TRBV19
CDR3: CASSIDYVGQLMNTEAFF
DNA: TGTGCCAGTAGTATAGATTATGTCGGACAGCTAATGAACACTGAAGCTTTCTTT

size: NA
D: NA
J: TRBJ2-1
V: TRBV7-9
CDR3: CASSHVMELYNEQFF
DNA: TGTGCCAGCAGCCACGTCATGGAGCTCTACAATGAGCAGTTCTTC

size: NA
D: TRBD2
J: TRBJ2-3
V: TRBV28
CDR3: CASGLAGSTDTQYF
DNA: TGTGCGTCGGGGCTAGCGGGTAGCACAGATACGCAGTATTTT

size: NA
D: TRBD2
J: TRBJ2-7
V: TRBV6-6
CDR3: CASSQPSSGPYEQYF
DNA: TGTGCCAGCAGCCAACCCTCTAGCGGGCCCTACGAGCAGTACTTC

size: NA
D: NA
J: TRBJ2-1
V: TRBV7-9
CDR3: CASGNDEQFF
DNA: TGTGCCAGCGGTAACGATGAGCAGTTCTTC

size: NA
D: TRBD2
J: TRBJ2-7
V: TRBV11-2
CDR3: CASSLASGNFYEQYF
DNA: TGTGCCAGCAGCTTAGCTAGCGGAAACTTCTACGAGCAGTACTTC

size: NA
D: NA
J: TRBJ1-1
V: TRBV28
CDR3: CASSIRNTEAFF
DNA: TGTGCCAGCTCGATTCGGAACACTGAAGCTTTCTTT

size: NA
D: TRBD2
J: TRBJ2-7
V: TRBV28
CDR3: CASTGLAESSYEQYF
DNA: TGTGCCAGCACGGGACTAGCGGAGAGCTCCTACGAGCAGTACTTC

size: NA
D: NA
J: TRBJ2-7
V: TRBV6-5
CDR3: CASSYSEEQYF
DNA: TGTGCCAGCAGTTACTCGGAAGAGCAGTACTTC

size: NA
D: NA
J: TRBJ2-7
V: TRBV19
CDR3: CASSISLLYEQYF
DNA: TGTGCCAGTAGTATCAGCTTACTCTACGAGCAGTACTTC

size: NA
D: TRBD2
J: TRBJ2-1
V: TRBV11-2
CDR3: CATAGVTYNEQFF
DNA: TGTGCCACCGCGGGAGTTACCTACAATGAGCAGTTCTTC

size: NA
D: TRBD2
J: TRBJ2-3
V: TRBV2
CDR3: CASSAMTSSTDTQYF
DNA: TGTGCCAGCAGTGCAATGACTAGCAGCACAGATACGCAGTATTTT

size: once
D: NA
J: TRBJ2-1
V: TRBV18
CDR3: CASSPPSGQRWDEQFF
DNA: TGTGCCAGCTCACCACCGTCCGGACAGAGGTGGGATGAGCAGTTCTTC

size: NA
D: NA
J: TRBJ1-1
V: TRBV4-1
CDR3: CASSHDSGTEAFF
DNA: TGCGCCAGCAGTCACGATTCGGGCACTGAAGCTTTCTTT

size: NA
D: NA
J: TRBJ2-3
V: TRBV15
CDR3: CATSPSGRATDTQYF
DNA: TGTGCCACCTCCCCAAGCGGAAGGGCCACAGATACGCAGTATTTT

size: NA
D: TRBD1
J: TRBJ2-1
V: TRBV5-1
CDR3: CASSPRTTGSDEQFF
DNA: TGCGCCAGCAGCCCAAGAACGACAGGGTCTGATGAGCAGTTCTTC

size: NA
D: NA
J: TRBJ2-7
V: TRBV9
CDR3: CASSGQGSDYEQYF
DNA: TGTGCCAGCAGCGGGCAGGGGAGCGACTACGAGCAGTACTTC

size: NA
D: NA
J: TRBJ2-7
V: TRBV6-6
CDR3: CASSSAYEQYF
DNA: TGTGCCAGCAGCTCCGCCTACGAGCAGTACTTC

size: NA
D: NA
J: TRBJ2-5
V: TRBV10-3
CDR3: CAISERETQYF
DNA: TGTGCCATCAGTGAAAGAGAGACCCAGTACTTC

size: NA
D: NA
J: TRBJ2-5
V: TRBV15
CDR3: CATGDKLQETQYF
DNA: TGTGCCACCGGCGATAAGCTCCAAGAGACCCAGTACTTC

size: NA
D: NA
J: TRBJ2-1
V: TRBV6-5
CDR3: CASSYGQLNNEQFF
DNA: TGTGCCAGCAGTTACGGACAGCTAAACAATGAGCAGTTCTTC

size: NA
D: NA
J: TRBJ2-3
V: TRBV5-1
CDR3: CASKTRRASDTQYF
DNA: TGCGCCAGCAAAACTAGACGGGCTTCAGATACGCAGTATTTT

size: NA
D: NA
J: TRBJ1-1
V: TRBV29-1
CDR3: CSVPLGTEAFF
DNA: TGCAGCGTACCACTGGGGACTGAAGCTTTCTTT

size: NA
D: NA
J: TRBJ1-1
V: TRBV4-1
CDR3: CASSQDIAGINTEAFF
DNA: TGCGCCAGCAGCCAAGATATTGCGGGGATTAACACTGAAGCTTTCTTT

size: NA
D: TRBD1
J: TRBJ1-2
V: TRBV19
CDR3: CASRGTGTAGSYGYTF
DNA: TGTGCCAGTAGAGGGACGGGGACAGCCGGCTCCTATGGCTACACCTTC

size: NA
D: TRBD2
J: TRBJ2-1
V: TRBV5-1
CDR3: CASNLTSGRPYNEQFF
DNA: TGCGCCAGCAACCTGACTAGCGGGAGACCCTACAATGAGCAGTTCTTC

size: NA
D: NA
J: TRBJ2-2
V: TRBV28
CDR3: CASSFLGGNGELFF
DNA: TGTGCCAGCAGTTTTTTAGGAGGGAACGGGGAGCTGTTTTTT

size: NA
D: TRBD2
J: TRBJ2-7
V: TRBV6-5
CDR3: CASRLTSGSREQYF
DNA: TGTGCCAGCAGGCTAACTAGCGGGAGTAGAGAGCAGTACTTC

size: NA
D: TRBD2
J: TRBJ2-5
V: TRBV6-5
CDR3: CASSLTSGRTEAQYF
DNA: TGTGCCAGCAGTCTAACTAGCGGGAGGACGGAGGCCCAGTACTTC

size: NA
D: TRBD2
J: TRBJ2-7
V: TRBV4-2
CDR3: CASSQVLAAPYEQYF
DNA: TGTGCCAGCAGCCAAGTACTAGCGGCGCCCTACGAGCAGTACTTC

size: NA
D: NA
J: TRBJ2-7
V: TRBV15
CDR3: CATSREGGTYEQYF
DNA: TGTGCCACCAGCAGAGAGGGCGGGACCTACGAGCAGTACTTC

size: NA
D: TRBD1
J: TRBJ1-5
V: TRBV28
CDR3: CASRPGTGYGNQPQHF
DNA: TGTGCCAGCCGACCCGGGACAGGGTACGGCAATCAGCCCCAGCATTTT

size: NA
D: TRBD1
J: TRBJ1-2
V: TRBV27
CDR3: CASTSTHDRGTPNYGYTF
DNA: TGTGCCAGCACGTCCACCCATGACAGGGGAACGCCTAACTATGGCTACACCTTC

size: NA
D: TRBD1
J: TRBJ2-1
V: TRBV6-5
CDR3: CASSYSGQGFYNEQFF
DNA: TGTGCCAGCAGTTACTCGGGACAGGGATTCTACAATGAGCAGTTCTTC

size: NA
D: NA
J: TRBJ2-7
V: TRBV2
CDR3: CASRARQSSYEQYF
DNA: TGTGCCAGCAGAGCCCGACAGAGCTCCTACGAGCAGTACTTC

size: NA
D: NA
J: TRBJ1-5
V: TRBV4-1
CDR3: CASSHRIYQPQHF
DNA: TGCGCCAGCAGCCATCGGATTTATCAGCCCCAGCATTTT

size: NA
D: NA
J: TRBJ1-3
V: TRBV13
CDR3: CASSSTGRSGNTIYF
DNA: TGTGCCAGCAGCTCTACAGGGAGGTCCGGAAACACCATATATTTT

size: NA
D: NA
J: TRBJ2-7
V: TRBV5-1
CDR3: CASSLVPYEQYF
DNA: TGCGCCAGCAGCTTGGTACCCTACGAGCAGTACTTC

size: once
D: NA
J: TRBJ2-1
V: TRBV11-2
CDR3: CASSLSYEQFF
DNA: TGTGCCAGCAGCTTATCATATGAGCAGTTCTTC